This passage covers 32 T cell receptor beta chains from one sample sequenced in a study of shared T cell receptors in the human thymus. Only in-frame clones appear in the TCRdb table, and some are missing; sequencing was by immunoSEQ multiplex PCR. The sample has hundreds of thousands of clones; approximately 88% are singletons. This same sample was also part of a study on human thymus T cells.

The sample was thymocytes. The receptors derive from a boy in the first two years of life with a congenital heart defect.

The chain is built from TRBV15 and TRBJ2-2, with a weak D call TRBD2 (7 bases). The germline gives CDR1 LNHNV, CDR2 YYDKDF (reference sequence). The V and J ends lost 0 bases and 0 bases respectively, with 23 bases between them. CDR3 length: 21 amino acids. The CDR3 sequence is CATSRDLRRGSGVPNTGELFF. For the CDR3, the DNA is TGTGCCACCAGCAGAGACCTACGGAGGGGGAGCGGGGTACCGAACACCGGGGAGCTGTTTTTT.

This chain joins TRBV27 and TRBJ2-7, with a tentative D call TRBD1 (5 bases). The CDR3 extends over 15 amino acids. Germline V CDR1 and CDR2: MNHEY, SMNVEV (reference sequence). The V end lost 11 bases, the J end lost 2 bases, and 22 bases lay between the germline ends. The CDR3 DNA is TGTGCCGGACGAATGGGGCGGAATATTCCCTACGAGCAGTACTTC. Protein sequence: CAGRMGRNIPYEQYF.

This chain connects TRBV4-3 to TRBJ2-1; 12 bases line up with TRBD2. The CDR3 is 19 amino acids. The germline V gene encodes CDR1 LGHNA and CDR2 YSLEER. Trimming took 0 bases from V and 7 from J; bases not matched to a gene: 13. CDR3 residues: CASSQEFEASGRARNEQFF. CDR3 nucleotide sequence: TGCGCCAGCAGCCAAGAATTCGAAGCTAGCGGGAGGGCCCGGAATGAGCAGTTCTTC.

The V and J genes are TRBV28 and TRBJ2-5, with TRBD2 matching over 10 bases. After removal of 7 bases from V and 4 bases from J, the junction contained 15 bases not matched to a gene. Per the germline V gene, CDR1 is MDHEN and CDR2 is SYDVKM. CDR3 size: 17 residues. Here the CDR3 DNA reads TGTGCCAGCACCTTCGTGGGGCTAGCGGGAGCAGGAGAGACCCAGTACTTC. Its protein is CASTFVGLAGAGETQYF.

The chain is built from TRBV5-1 and TRBJ2-2; D possibly corresponds to TRBD1 (7 bases). Germline V gives CDR1 SGHRS, CDR2 YFSETQ. This CDR3 has 14 amino acids. V shed 6 bases and J shed 6 bases, with 15 bases lying between them. DNA for the CDR3: TGCGCCAGCATGACTAGTCAGGGGGCCGGGGAGCTGTTTTTT. Amino acid sequence: CASMTSQGAGELFF.

V usage is TRBV19 and J usage is TRBJ1-5, with 9 bases aligning to TRBD1. There are 16 residues in the CDR3. CDR1 is LNHDA and CDR2 is SQIVND in the germline V gene (reference sequence). With 5 bases clipped from V and 0 bases from J, the junction kept 5 bases outside the gene matches. The CDR3 protein is CASSPGTGNSNQPQHF. The CDR3, as DNA: TGTGCCAGTAGTCCCGGGACAGGGAATAGCAATCAGCCCCAGCATTTT.

The chain links TRBV5-6 to TRBJ2-2; 11 positions agree with TRBD2. The germline CDR1 and CDR2 sequences are SGHDT and YYEEEE. This CDR3 has 18 amino acids. The J segment lost 0 bases and the V segment lost 1 base, leaving 5 bases of the junction unmatched. The CDR3 DNA is TGTGCCAGCAGCTTGACTAGCGGGAGTTTCGCGAACACCGGGGAGCTGTTTTTT. This gives the protein CASSLTSGSFANTGELFF.

The sample holds one count of this clone. The genes are TRBV5-4 and TRBJ2-7, with D maybe TRBD1 (6 bases). CDR1 is SGHNT, CDR2 YYREEE, per germline (reference sequence). CDR3 length: 17 residues. The ends were cut back, 4 bases at V and 0 bases at J, with 20 bases in the middle. The CDR3 nucleotides read TGTGCCAGCAGCCCCGGGACACACTCAAAAAGCTCCTACGAGCAGTACTTC. Translation gives CASSPGTHSKSSYEQYF.

This clone has just a few counts. The V call is TRBV7-9, the J call TRBJ2-7; 11 nucleotides align to TRBD2. The germline V gene has CDR1 SEHNR and CDR2 FQNEAQ (reference sequence). After removal of 2 bases from V and 3 bases from J, the junction contained 9 bases not matched to a gene. This CDR3 has 17 amino acids. The CDR3 coding sequence is TGTGCCAGCAGCTTACTACTTCCGGGACTAGCGGTCTACGAGCAGTACTTC. Its translation: CASSLLLPGLAVYEQYF.

This chain's CDR3 is CASSQIQAGGPSTDTQYF. The CDR3 DNA sequence: TGCGCCAGCAGCCAAATACAAGCGGGAGGGCCGAGCACAGATACGCAGTATTTT. This chain links TRBV4-3 with TRBJ2-3, with 10 bases identical to TRBD2. The V gene's germline CDR1 is LGHNA and CDR2 YSLEER. The CDR3 covers 18 residues. V lost 2 bases and J lost 0; bases outside the gene matches: 8.

The sample holds one count of this clone. The rearrangement uses TRBV2 and TRBJ2-5; D call uncertain. From germline, CDR1 is SNHLY and CDR2 FYNNEI. The V end lost 3 bases, the J end lost 13 bases, and 9 bases lay between the germline ends. This CDR3 has 10 amino acids. This chain's CDR3 is CASSEAQRYF. The CDR3 nucleotides read TGTGCCAGCAGTGAGGCCCAGCGGTACTTC.

This chain uses TRBV5-5 with TRBJ1-1; possibly TRBD1 for D (5 bases). Per germline, CDR1 SGHKS and CDR2 YYEKEE (reference sequence). V shed 4 bases and J shed 1 base, with 11 bases lying between them. The CDR3 totals 14 residues. This CDR3 is CASSPGGQNTEAFF. The DNA of the CDR3 is TGTGCCAGCAGCCCGGGGGGTCAGAACACTGAAGCTTTCTTT.

This clone appeared a single time. The chain has TRBV28 and TRBJ2-6; D is unresolved. V was cut by 5 bases and J by 0 bases, with 14 bases left in between. The CDR3 extends over 17 amino acids. Germline V gene data show CDR1 as MDHEN and CDR2 as SYDVKM. CDR3 region: CASSPHYPSSGANVLTF. CDR3 sequence (DNA): TGTGCCAGCAGTCCACATTACCCCAGCTCTGGGGCCAACGTCCTGACTTTC.

The chain links TRBV28 to TRBJ2-3; 7 bases align to TRBD2. Unmatched junction bases numbered 11, after V lost 4 bases and J lost 1 base. CDR1 and CDR2 (germline): MDHEN, SYDVKM. The CDR3 spans 17 residues. The CDR3 region has the DNA TGTGCCAGCAGTTCCCTACGTAGCGGGTGGGGCACAGATACGCAGTATTTT. It specifies CASSSLRSGWGTDTQYF.

The V gene is TRBV11-2, the J gene TRBJ2-7, with 9 bases that match TRBD1. V trimming: 1 base; J trimming: 2 bases; junction bases outside the gene matches: 6. The CDR3 is 16 residues long. Germline loops: CDR1 SGHAT, CDR2 FQNNGV. CDR3 nucleotides: TGTGCCAGCAGCTTAGTCAGGGACAGGGTTACCTACGAGCAGTACTTC. It specifies CASSLVRDRVTYEQYF.

This rearrangement joins TRBV6-1 to TRBJ1-4, with 9 bases fitting TRBD1. The germline CDR1 and CDR2 sequences are MNHNS and SASEGT. The V and J ends lost 1 base and 3 bases, in that order; junction bases with no gene match: 3. The CDR3 has 16 residues. CDR3 bases: TGTGCCAGCAGTGAAGGGACAGGGGACCCTAATGAAAAACTGTTTTTT. Its protein is CASSEGTGDPNEKLFF.

The sample holds a few counts of this clone. This chain uses TRBV10-3 with TRBJ2-1; D unresolved. The CDR3 totals 14 residues. Trimming shortened V by 6 bases and J by 1 base, and 10 bases separated the two germline ends. Germline CDR1 ENHRY, CDR2 SYGVKD. CDR3 loop: CAIRNGSSYNEQFF. The CDR3 DNA follows: TGTGCCATCAGGAACGGGTCATCCTACAATGAGCAGTTCTTC.

The genes are TRBV4-2 and TRBJ2-3, with D possibly TRBD2 on 5 matching bases. Deletions cut 3 bases from V and 3 bases from J, with 22 bases between. Germline V gives CDR1 LGHNA, CDR2 YNFKEQ. This CDR3 has 18 amino acids. The CDR3 loop reads CASSHAGLIYPVTDTQYF. CDR3 nucleotides: TGTGCCAGCAGCCACGCCGGACTGATTTATCCGGTAACAGATACGCAGTATTTT.

This clone was seen once. The V and J genes are TRBV7-2 and TRBJ1-2; a possible D gene is TRBD1 (6 bases). Trimming cost V 5 bases and J 4 bases, with 11 bases left between them. Germline CDR1 reads SGHTA; CDR2 reads FQGNSA. This CDR3 contains 13 residues. As DNA, the CDR3 is TGTGCCAGCAGCGGGGGCGGAATCTATGGCTACACCTTC. It specifies CASSGGGIYGYTF.

The sample holds a few counts of this clone. The rearrangement uses TRBV6-1 and TRBJ2-7; 11 nucleotides line up with TRBD1. Germline lookup yields CDR1 MNHNS and CDR2 SASEGT. This CDR3 is 14 amino acids long. The V and J ends lost 5 bases and 7 bases, in that order; junction bases with no gene match: 7. The CDR3 DNA reads as TGTGCCAGCAGTTGGGACAGGGGGAGTTGGGAGCAGTACTTC. Protein: CASSWDRGSWEQYF.

The chain uses TRBV7-2 and TRBJ2-7, with TRBD2 identical over 7 bases. This CDR3 region has 15 residues. Germline V gene lookup returns CDR1 SGHTA and CDR2 FQGNSA. With V trimmed by 2 bases and J by 7 bases, 11 bases remained unmatched. The CDR3 here is CASSLIAGEIREQYF. The CDR3 region has the DNA TGTGCCAGCAGCTTAATTGCGGGAGAGATCAGGGAGCAGTACTTC.

The chain employs TRBV19 and TRBJ1-3; D remains unclear. Trimming stripped 10 bases from V and 9 bases from J, with 16 bases between. Germline V gene sequence: CDR1 LNHDA, CDR2 SQIVND (reference sequence). This CDR3 is built from 12 residues. The CDR3 loop reads CAISGRVGTIYF. The CDR3 DNA sequence: TGTGCCATTTCTGGGCGGGTCGGCACCATATATTTT.

This sequence joins TRBV27 and TRBJ2-1, with 12 bases identical to TRBD2. Germline loops: CDR1 MNHEY, CDR2 SMNVEV (reference sequence). V lost 5 bases and J lost 13; bases outside the gene matches: 6. The CDR3 covers 13 residues. CDR3 DNA: TGTGCCAGCAGTAGGCTAGCGGGAGGGCAACAGTTCTTC. This gives the protein CASSRLAGGQQFF.

The gene calls are TRBV6-5 and TRBJ1-3; D may be TRBD1 (6 bases). The CDR3 spans 16 residues. V was pared by 2 bases and J by 2 bases, with 13 bases between. CDR1 and CDR2 from the germline V gene are MNHEY and SVGAGI. CDR3 DNA: TGTGCCAGCAGTTACCTAGGCGGGGGGCCTGGAAACACCATATATTTT. Translated: CASSYLGGGPGNTIYF.

As DNA, the CDR3 is TGTGCCAGCAGCCCGCTGGAGCGGAGCCCCAATGAGCAGTTCTTC. Its protein is CASSPLERSPNEQFF. The chain links TRBV5-6 to TRBJ2-1; weak D call: TRBD2 (5 bases). CDR3 length equals 15 residues. With 4 bases removed from V and 6 bases from J, the gap between germline ends came to 17 bases. Looked up from germline, CDR1 is SGHDT and CDR2 is YYEEEE.

The genes are TRBV5-1 and TRBJ2-1, with 7 positions matching TRBD1. Germline CDR1 SGHRS, CDR2 YFSETQ. This CDR3 has 14 amino acids. V was clipped by 3 bases and J by 4 bases; unmatched bases: 4. The CDR3 coding sequence is TGCGCCAGCAGCTGTGACAGGGAGTACAATGAGCAGTTCTTC. Translated: CASSCDREYNEQFF.

This chain joins TRBV5-8 and TRBJ1-3; the D gene is possibly TRBD1 (6 bases). The V gene's germline CDR1 is SGHTS and CDR2 YDEGEE. The V end was cut by 5 bases, the J end by 0 bases, with 21 bases between. The CDR3 has 18 amino acids. CDR3 residues: CASSLEDPGHTSGNTIYF. CDR3 in DNA: TGTGCCAGCAGTCTTGAGGACCCGGGACACACCTCTGGAAACACCATATATTTT.

The CDR3 protein is CASSYSFDRGIYTF. The DNA for the CDR3 is TGTGCCAGCAGTTACTCTTTTGACAGGGGCATCTACACCTTC. The genes are TRBV6-6 and TRBJ1-2; 8 bases align to TRBD1. The CDR3 is made up of 14 amino acids. The germline gives CDR1 MNHNY, CDR2 SVGAGI (reference sequence). V trimming: 0 bases; J trimming: 10 bases; junction bases outside the gene matches: 7.

This chain joins TRBV9 and TRBJ2-5; TRBD2 matches at 14 bases. The J call may be wrong; the DNA end is better matched by TRBJ2-7. Germline V lookup: CDR1 SGDLS, CDR2 YYNGEE. CDR3 length equals 15 residues. CDR3: CASSVSGTSGSEQYF. CDR3 coding DNA: TGTGCCAGCAGCGTATCCGGGACTAGCGGGAGCGAGCAGTACTTC.

Written as DNA, the CDR3 is TGTGCCAGCGGGTCCAGCGGGACCTTCTACGAGCAGTACTTC. This encodes CASGSSGTFYEQYF. This chain links TRBV2 with TRBJ2-7, with 7 nucleotides matching TRBD2. Per the germline V gene, CDR1 is SNHLY and CDR2 is FYNNEI. The length of the CDR3 is 14 residues. Trimming removed 8 bases from V and 3 bases from J; junction bases left unmatched: 10. Looking up the rest from reference TRBV2 and TRBJ2-7 gives the full variable domain: EPEVTQTPSHQVTQMGQEVILRCVPISNHLYFYWYRQILGQKVEFLVSFYNNEISEKSEIFDDQFSVERPDGSNFTLKIRSTKLEDSAMYFCASGSSGTFYEQYFGPGTRLTVT.

V usage is TRBV19 and J usage is TRBJ2-2; 8 nucleotides match TRBD1. Per the germline V gene, CDR1 is LNHDA and CDR2 is SQIVND (reference sequence). Losses at the gene ends were 3 bases for V and 4 bases for J; bases not matched to a gene: 7. This CDR3 comprises 16 residues. The CDR3 region is CASSITEDRVTGELFF. For the CDR3, the DNA is TGTGCCAGTAGTATTACCGAGGACAGGGTCACCGGGGAGCTGTTTTTT.

The rearrangement joins TRBV19 to TRBJ2-7; D remains unclear. Germline CDR1 and CDR2: LNHDA and SQIVND (reference sequence). V was pared by 1 base and J by 2 bases, with 18 bases between. The CDR3 runs to 17 residues. The CDR3 sequence: CASSIAHTDQHAYEQYF. The DNA for the CDR3 is TGTGCCAGTAGTATAGCCCACACAGACCAGCACGCCTACGAGCAGTACTTC.